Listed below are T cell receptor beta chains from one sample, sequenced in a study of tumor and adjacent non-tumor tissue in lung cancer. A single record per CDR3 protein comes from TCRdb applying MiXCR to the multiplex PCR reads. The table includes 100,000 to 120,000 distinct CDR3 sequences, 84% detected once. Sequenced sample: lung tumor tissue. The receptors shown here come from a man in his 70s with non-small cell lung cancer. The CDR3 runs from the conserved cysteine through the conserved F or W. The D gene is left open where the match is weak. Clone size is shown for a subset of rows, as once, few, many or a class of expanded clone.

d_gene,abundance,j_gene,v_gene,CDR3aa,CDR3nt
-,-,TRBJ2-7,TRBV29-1,CSVEASGPLTYKQCF,TGCAGCGTTGAAGCATCGGGACCCCTGACCTACAAGCAGTGCTTC
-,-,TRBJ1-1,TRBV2,CANIGVAGKTEAFF,TGTGCCAACATCGGAGTGGCAGGGAAGACTGAAGCTTTCTTT
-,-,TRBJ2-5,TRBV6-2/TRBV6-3,CASNQGTPETQCF,TGTGCTAGCAACCAGGGAACTCCAGAGACCCAGTGCTTC
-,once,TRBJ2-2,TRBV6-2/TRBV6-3,CASKRRRNTGELFF,TGTGCCAGCAAACGGAGGCGAAACACCGGGGAGTTGTTTTTT
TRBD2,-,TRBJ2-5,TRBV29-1,CSVEFYWTNGGKQETQYF,TGTAGCGTTGAATTCTATTGGACTAACGGGGGGAAACAAGAGACCCAATACTTC
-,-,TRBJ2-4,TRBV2,CASRAESKFKNIQYF,TGTGCCAGCAGGGCCGAGAGTAAATTCAAAAACATTCAGTACTTC
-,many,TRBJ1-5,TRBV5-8,CASSSVFNQPQHF,TGTGCCAGCAGCTCAGTCTTTAATCAGCCCCAGCATTTT
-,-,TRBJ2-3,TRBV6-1,CASSEDDTGGADMPYF,TGTGCCAGCAGTGAAGATGACACCGGAGGAGCAGATATGCCGTATTTT
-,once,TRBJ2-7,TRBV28,CANSPRDGQNYEQYF,TGTGCCAACAGTCCCCGAGACGGGCAAAACTACGAGCAGTACTTC
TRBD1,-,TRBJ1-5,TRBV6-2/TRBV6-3,CARQGAARNKPQHF,TGTGCCAGACAGGGGGCTGCACGCAATAAGCCCCAGCATTTT
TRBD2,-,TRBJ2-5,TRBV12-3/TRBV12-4,CASSGPAGVVETEYF,TGTGCCAGCAGCGGGCCAGCGGGAGTGGTGGAGACTGAGTACTTC
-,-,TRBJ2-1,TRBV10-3,CAISQKGKSYNVQFF,TGTGCCATCAGCCAAAAGGGGAAGTCCTACAATGTGCAGTTCTTC
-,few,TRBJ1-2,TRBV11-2,CASSLFCQAPYGYTF,TGTGCCAGCAGCTTATTCTGCCAGGCTCCCTATGGCTACACCTTC
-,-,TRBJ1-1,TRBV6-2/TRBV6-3,CASQPFVVQRREAFF,TGTGCCAGTCAACCTTTTGTGGTACAAAGAAGAGAAGCTTTCTTT
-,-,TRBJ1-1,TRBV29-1,CSIPEPGALAGIAEAFF,TGCAGCATTCCTGAGCCCGGGGCTCTGGCGGGGATCGCTGAAGCTTTCTTT
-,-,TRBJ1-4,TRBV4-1,CASSQGPSGDNEKLFF,TGCGCCAGCAGCCAAGGCCCCTCGGGGGATAATGAAAAATTGTTTTTT
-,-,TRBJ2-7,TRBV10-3,CAINSAGHKQYF,TGTGCCATCAATAGTGCGGGTCACAAGCAGTATTTC
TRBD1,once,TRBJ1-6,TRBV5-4,CASSMTGDSGSSLHF,TGTGCCAGCAGCATGACAGGGGATAGTGGTTCATCCCTCCACTTT
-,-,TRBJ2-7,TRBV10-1,CASSAPGRAWEQYF,TGTGCCAGCAGTGCCCCGGGACGGGCCTGGGAGCAGTACTTC
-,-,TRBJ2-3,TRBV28,CASPRTPSTDTQYF,TGTGCCAGTCCTAGAACTCCTAGCACAGATACGCAGTATTTT
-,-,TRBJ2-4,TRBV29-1,CSVEPRALDIQYF,TGCAGCGTTGAACCTAGGGCTCTCGACATTCAGTACTTC
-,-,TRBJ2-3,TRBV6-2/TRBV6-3,CAINYRAPQTDTRYF,TGTGCCATCAATTACCGGGCCCCACAGACAGATACTCGGTATTTT
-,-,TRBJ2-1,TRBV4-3,CASSQDTRERYNERLF,TGCGCCAGCAGCCAGGATACTAGGGAGAGGTATAATGAGCGGTTGTTC
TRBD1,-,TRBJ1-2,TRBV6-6,CASSYLGTERNGYIF,TGTGCCAGCAGTTACTTAGGGACAGAGAGAAATGGCTACATTTTC
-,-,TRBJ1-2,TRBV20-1,CSSSAPSGYGGYIF,TGCAGTTCTAGCGCACCCTCTGGGTACGGTGGCTACATCTTC
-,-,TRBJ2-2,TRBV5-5,CASSLVGSRRGTGELLF,TGTGCCAGCAGCTTGGTTGGTAGCAGAAGGGGCACCGGGGAGCTGTTGTTT
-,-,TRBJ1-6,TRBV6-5,CASSYSRNLNSPLHF,TGCGCCAGCAGTTACTCCCGGAACCTCAATTCACCCCTCCACTTT
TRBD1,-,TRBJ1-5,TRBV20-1,CTARAGGDSHQPQHF,TGCACTGCTAGGGCAGGGGGGGATAGCCATCAGCCCCAGCATTTT
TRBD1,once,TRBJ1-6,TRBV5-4,CASSSRDRANTPLHF,TGTGCCAGCAGCTCTCGGGACAGAGCTAATACACCCCTCCACTTT
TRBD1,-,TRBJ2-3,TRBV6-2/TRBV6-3,CASSYLDRSNQPQYF,TGTGCCAGCAGTTATCTGGACAGGAGCAATCAACCCCAGTATTTT
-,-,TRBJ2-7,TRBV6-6,CVSNPRQMYYEQYF,TGTGTCAGCAACCCCAGACAGATGTACTACGAGCAGTACTTC
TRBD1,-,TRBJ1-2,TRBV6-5,CASSYSGTGRLSGYTF,TGTGCCAGCAGTTACTCCGGGACAGGGCGGCTGAGTGGTTACACCTTC
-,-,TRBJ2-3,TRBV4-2,CASSRGGVTDGQYF,TGTGCCAGTTCGAGAGGGGGTGTGACAGATGGACAGTATTTT
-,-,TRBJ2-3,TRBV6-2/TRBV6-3,CASSRSVRGGTDTQFF,TGTGCCAGCAGTAGGTCGGTCAGGGGAGGAACAGATACGCAGTTTTTT
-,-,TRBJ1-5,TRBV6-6,CASSTRMYSNQLHQF,TGTGCCAGCAGCACCCGGATGTATAGCAATCAGCTCCATCAATTT
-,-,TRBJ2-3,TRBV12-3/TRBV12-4,CANSLGQTDKQYF,TGTGCCAACAGTTTAGGTCAAACAGATAAGCAGTATTTT
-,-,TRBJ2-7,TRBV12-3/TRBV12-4,CASSPGRNSYTQYF,TGTGCCAGCAGTCCGGGACGGAACTCCTACACGCAGTACTTC
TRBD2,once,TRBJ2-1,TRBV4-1,CASSQVGERDEQFF,TGCGCCAGCAGCCAAGTGGGCGAGCGGGATGAACAGTTCTTC
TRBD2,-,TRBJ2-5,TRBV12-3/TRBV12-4,CSRSGLAGVVETQYF,TGTTCCAGGAGCGGGCTAGCGGGAGTGGTAGAGACCCAGTACTTC
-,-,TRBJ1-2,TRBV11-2,CVSSFRGLADYGYTF,TGTGTCAGCAGCTTCCGTGGCTTGGCGGACTATGGCTACACCTTC
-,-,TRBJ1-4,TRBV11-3,CASSRTVSGEKLLF,TGTGCCAGCAGTAGGACAGTCTCTGGTGAAAAACTTTTGTTC
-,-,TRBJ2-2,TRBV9,CASSVEGDTGELFF,TGTGCCAGCAGCGTAGAGGGGGACACCGGGGAGCTGTTTTTC
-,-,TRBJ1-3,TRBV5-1,CASSLRTDRNTIYF,TGCGCCAGCAGTTTGAGGACAGACAGAAACACCATATATTTT
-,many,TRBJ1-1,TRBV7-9,CGTTGDYTEAFF,TGTGGCACGACCGGGGACTACACTGAAGCTTTCTTT